The 26 T cell receptor beta chains presented below share a single source sample, sequenced in a study of blood T cell repertoires in COVID-19. Assay: immunoSEQ multiplex PCR; the TCRdb copy retains only in-frame clones and omits some. The sample has about 200,000 clones, around 86% seen once; the top ten hold about 5.6%. Material: PBMCs or T cells enriched from blood (not recorded which). The receptor set was obtained from a man aged 35 to 55 with acute COVID-19.

The chain recombines TRBV5-6 with TRBJ2-3; TRBD2 aligns across 8 bases. CDR1 is SGHDT and CDR2 is YYEEEE in the germline V gene. With 0 bases clipped from V and 12 bases from J, the junction kept 6 bases outside the gene matches. The CDR3 runs to 13 residues. CDR3 in DNA: TGTGCCAGCAGCTTGGCTACTAGCGGCCCTCAGTATTTT. Amino acids: CASSLATSGPQYF.

The rearrangement joins TRBV5-1 to TRBJ1-2; the match to TRBD1 covers 9 bases. CDR3 length: 16 amino acids. V gave up 0 bases and J gave up 2 bases; unmatched junction bases: 5. The V gene's germline CDR1 is SGHRS and CDR2 YFSETQ. The chain's CDR3 is CASSLDRGPNNYGYTF. The CDR3 DNA reads TGCGCCAGCAGCTTGGACAGGGGGCCCAACAACTATGGCTACACCTTC. Filled out from reference TRBV5-1 and TRBJ1-2, the complete variable domain reads KAGVTQTPRYLIKTRGQQVTLSCSPISGHRSVSWYQQTPGQGLQFLFEYFSETQRNKGNFPGRFSGRQFSNSRSEMNVSTLELGDSALYLCASSLDRGPNNYGYTFGSGTRLTVV.

The CDR3 nucleotides read TGCGCCAGCAGCCCGTTACAGAGCTCCTACGAGCAGTACTTC. Translated: CASSPLQSSYEQYF. The rearrangement links TRBV5-1 to TRBJ2-7, with unresolved D. Trimming removed 4 bases at V and 0 bases at J, with 11 bases between. The CDR3 sequence is 14 residues long. Germline assignment: CDR1 SGHRS and CDR2 YFSETQ.

This clone was observed a few times. The chain uses TRBV30 and TRBJ1-1; no clear D. The CDR3 totals 14 residues. Germline V CDR1 and CDR2: GTSNPN, SVGIG (reference sequence). V gave up 5 bases and J gave up 4 bases, with 17 bases separating them. The CDR3 DNA reads as TGTGCCTGGGATCCCGGGGAAGGGTTCACTGAAGCTTTCTTT. Residues: CAWDPGEGFTEAFF.

V is TRBV27 and J is TRBJ1-4; 7 bases are a match to TRBD1. Germline-derived CDR1 and CDR2 are MNHEY and SMNVEV (reference sequence). This CDR3 is 14 amino acids long. With 7 bases clipped from V and 4 bases from J, the junction kept 6 bases outside the gene matches. Written as DNA, the CDR3 is TGTGCCAGCACCTCGGGGACAGATAATGAAAAACTGTTTTTT. Amino acid sequence: CASTSGTDNEKLFF.

This chain uses TRBV5-4 with TRBJ2-7, with 11 bases identical to TRBD2. This CDR3 contains 17 residues. Germline V gives CDR1 SGHNT, CDR2 YYREEE (reference sequence). Unmatched junction bases numbered 7, after V lost 0 bases and J lost 2 bases. The CDR3 nucleotides are TGTGCCAGCAGCTTGGCCCAGGTAGCGGGAGGGGCCTACGAGCAGTACTTC. Amino acid sequence: CASSLAQVAGGAYEQYF.

J is TRBJ2-7 and V is TRBV5-6, with D possibly being TRBD1 (6 bases). V was clipped by 0 bases and J by 1 base, with 8 bases between them. CDR3 length: 14 residues. Germline-derived CDR1 and CDR2 are SGHDT and YYEEEE. The CDR3 bases are TGTGCCAGCAGCTTGGAACAGGGTTCCTACGAGCAGTACTTC. Encoded protein: CASSLEQGSYEQYF. Supplemented by reference TRBV5-6 and TRBJ2-7, the full variable domain reads DAGVTQSPTHLIKTRGQQVTLRCSPKSGHDTVSWYQQALGQGPQFIFQYYEEEERQRGNFPDRFSGHQFPNYSSELNVNALLLGDSALYLCASSLEQGSYEQYFGPGTRLTVT.

The chain carries TRBV7-8 and TRBJ2-7; 7 nucleotides line up with TRBD2. Unmatched junction bases numbered 7, after V lost 3 bases and J lost 8 bases. The V gene's germline CDR1 is SGHVS and CDR2 FQNEAQ. CDR3 length: 13 residues. DNA for the CDR3: TGTGCCAGCAGCTTCGGGGGGAGTGATCAGCAGTACTTC. Translated, it gives CASSFGGSDQQYF. Based on the CDR3 plus reference TRBV7-8 and TRBJ2-7, the full variable domain is GAGVSQSPRYKVAKRGQDVALRCDPISGHVSLFWYQQALGQGPEFLTYFQNEAQLDKSGLPSDRFFAERPEGSVSTLKIQRTQQEDSAVYLCASSFGGSDQQYFGPGTRLTVT.

The V and J genes are TRBV19 and TRBJ1-5; maybe TRBD1 (5 bases). Germline V gene data show CDR1 as LNHDA and CDR2 as SQIVND (reference sequence). The CDR3 is made up of 14 amino acids. V gave up 6 bases and J gave up 7 bases, with 16 bases separating them. CDR3 in amino acids: CASSPLGGGQPQHF. Written as DNA, the CDR3 is TGTGCCAGTAGCCCGCTTGGGGGAGGGCAGCCCCAGCATTTT.

This clone was seen just once. The CDR3 DNA reads TGTGCCAGCAGCTATTTGGACAGCCAAGAGACCCAGTACTTC. Its translation: CASSYLDSQETQYF. The rearrangement links TRBV7-9 to TRBJ2-5; D perhaps matches TRBD1 (6 bases). The CDR3 covers 14 residues. V lost 4 bases, J lost 1 base, and 10 bases lay in between. Germline loops: CDR1 SEHNR, CDR2 FQNEAQ (reference sequence).

The rearrangement uses TRBV30 and TRBJ1-1; D is perhaps TRBD1 (5 bases). V dropped 3 bases and J dropped 1 base, with 9 bases sitting between them. The germline CDR1 and CDR2 sequences are GTSNPN and SVGIG (reference sequence). The CDR3 is 13 residues long. CDR3 in DNA: TGTGCCTGGAGCGGGGGACCGAACACTGAAGCTTTCTTT. Translating gives CAWSGGPNTEAFF.

The chain recombines TRBV10-3 with TRBJ1-2; TRBD1 aligns across 7 bases. Germline CDR1 ENHRY, CDR2 SYGVKD. The CDR3 extends over 14 amino acids. Losses at the gene ends were 3 bases for V and 6 bases for J; bases not matched to a gene: 7. The CDR3 is CAISDSQGFDGYTF. The CDR3 DNA sequence: TGTGCCATCAGTGATTCACAGGGGTTTGATGGCTACACCTTC.

The chain joins TRBV6-2 or TRBV6-3 to TRBJ1-1, with D perhaps TRBD1 (6 bases). V lost 4 bases and J 2 bases, leaving 8 bases between the germline ends. The CDR3 contains 13 residues. Germline CDR1 and CDR2: MNHEY and SVGEGT. This CDR3 is CASSLTGNTEAFF. DNA for the CDR3: TGTGCCAGCAGTTTGACAGGAAACACTGAAGCTTTCTTT.

The J gene is TRBJ2-1, the V gene TRBV7-3, with 11 bases fitting TRBD2. The CDR3 runs 15 residues. The V and J ends lost 2 bases and 9 bases, in that order; junction bases with no gene match: 6. Germline CDR1 and CDR2: SGHTA and FQGTGA. Here the CDR3 DNA reads TGTGCCAGCAGCTTATCACTAGCGGGAGTCGGTGAGCAGTTCTTC. Residues: CASSLSLAGVGEQFF.

This clone was found a few times. This chain joins TRBV27 and TRBJ2-1, with TRBD1 matching 9 bases. V lost 5 bases and J lost 2; bases outside the gene matches: 1. The CDR3 loop spans 14 amino acids. Germline V CDR1 and CDR2: MNHEY, SMNVEV (reference sequence). The CDR3 DNA reads as TGTGCCAGCAGTGGGGACAGGGCCTACAATGAGCAGTTCTTC. It codes for CASSGDRAYNEQFF.

A single count supports this clone. The chain joins TRBV5-4 to TRBJ2-7; 10 positions agree with TRBD2. The CDR3 loop spans 16 amino acids. Germline CDR1 SGHNT, CDR2 YYREEE (reference sequence). Trimming cost V 0 bases and J 6 bases; bases outside gene matches: 9. The CDR3 loop is CASSLGILAGVGEQYF. The CDR3 DNA sequence: TGTGCCAGCAGCTTGGGCATTCTAGCGGGAGTAGGCGAGCAGTACTTC. The variable domain in full, with the rest retrieved from reference TRBV5-4 and TRBJ2-7, is ETGVTQSPTHLIKTRGQQVTLRCSSQSGHNTVSWYQQALGQGPQFIFQYYREEENGRGNFPPRFSGLQFPNYSSELNVNALELDDSALYLCASSLGILAGVGEQYFGPGTRLTVT.

The chain employs TRBV30 and TRBJ2-2; 11 bases are a match to TRBD1. This CDR3 contains 13 residues. Germline CDR1 GTSNPN, CDR2 SVGIG (reference sequence). V was pared by 5 bases and J by 6 bases, with 2 bases of the junction left unmatched. This chain's CDR3 is CAWGQGAPGELFF. CDR3 in DNA: TGTGCCTGGGGACAGGGGGCCCCCGGGGAGCTGTTTTTT.

The V call is TRBV7-9, the J call TRBJ2-3; no clear D gene. CDR1 is SEHNR and CDR2 is FQNEAQ in the germline V gene (reference sequence). This CDR3 has 14 residues. Trimming pared 1 base from V and 1 base from J, leaving 6 bases between. The CDR3 DNA reads TGTGCCAGCAGCTTAGTCGGAGGCACAGATACGCAGTATTTT. Translation gives CASSLVGGTDTQYF.

The chain employs TRBV27 and TRBJ2-1, with 7 bases that match TRBD2. Losses at the gene ends were 7 bases for V and 5 bases for J; bases not matched to a gene: 11. Germline V lookup: CDR1 MNHEY, CDR2 SMNVEV (reference sequence). The CDR3 extends over 15 amino acids. CDR3 residues: CASNGPSGIHNEQFF. The CDR3 DNA reads as TGTGCCAGCAATGGTCCCAGCGGGATCCACAATGAGCAGTTCTTC.

This clone showed up just a few times. Other DNA variants within this sample encode the same CDR3. The chain uses TRBV29-1 and TRBJ1-2, with 7 bases lining up with TRBD1. The CDR3 covers 14 residues. CDR1 is SQVTM and CDR2 is ANQGSEA in the germline V gene. V dropped 6 bases and J dropped 1; count of bases not matched to a gene: 8. The CDR3 sequence is CSVVTGTGNYGYTF. CDR3 bases: TGCAGCGTAGTGACAGGGACGGGTAACTATGGCTACACCTTC.

This chain connects TRBV5-6 to TRBJ1-2, with D unresolved. CDR1 and CDR2 (germline): SGHDT, YYEEEE. V lost 6 bases, J lost 1 base, and 10 bases lay in between. CDR3 length equals 13 residues. CDR3 region: CASTSGFNYGYTF. CDR3 DNA sequence: TGTGCCAGCACCTCGGGGTTTAACTATGGCTACACCTTC.

The gene calls are TRBV7-7 and TRBJ2-1, with D perhaps matching TRBD2 (7 bases). V lost 0 bases and J lost 6, with 12 bases in between. Germline-derived CDR1 and CDR2 are SSHAT and FNYEAQ (reference sequence). The CDR3 runs to 15 residues. The CDR3 is CASSLAGGVANEQFF. The CDR3 coding sequence is TGTGCCAGCAGCTTAGCAGGGGGGGTGGCCAATGAGCAGTTCTTC.

This chain connects TRBV12-3 or TRBV12-4 to TRBJ1-6, with D uncertain. The V and J ends lost 4 bases and 11 bases respectively, with 9 bases between them. CDR3 size: 12 residues. The CDR3 loop is CASSSGETPLHF. As DNA, the CDR3 is TGTGCCAGCAGTTCCGGAGAAACACCCCTCCACTTT.

J is TRBJ1-5 and V is TRBV5-1; 7 positions match TRBD1. The ends lost 4 bases at V and 7 bases at J; junction bases unmatched: 8. The CDR3 has 14 residues. Germline V CDR1 and CDR2: SGHRS, YFSETQ. The CDR3 sequence is CASSIRQGGQPQHF. The CDR3 region has the DNA TGCGCCAGCAGCATCCGACAGGGCGGCCAGCCCCAGCATTTT.

The J gene is TRBJ2-7, the V gene TRBV29-1; the match to TRBD2 covers 7 bases. Germline V lookup: CDR1 SQVTM, CDR2 ANQGSEA. V shed 7 bases, J shed 2 bases, and the junction held 5 bases outside the gene matches. The CDR3 extends over 12 amino acids. For the CDR3, the DNA is TGCAGCGGTTCTAGCGGAACCTACGAGCAGTACTTC. As protein: CSGSSGTYEQYF.

On this clone itself: Mismatch with germline at one junction end may stem from a read error. This sequence joins TRBV20-1 and TRBJ2-1, with 11 bases aligning to TRBD2. Germline V gene lookup returns CDR1 DFQATT and CDR2 SNEGSKA (reference sequence). CDR3 size: 10 residues. CDR3 region: CSTSGRFPFF. The CDR3 DNA is TGCAGTACTAGCGGGAGATTTCCGTTCTTC.